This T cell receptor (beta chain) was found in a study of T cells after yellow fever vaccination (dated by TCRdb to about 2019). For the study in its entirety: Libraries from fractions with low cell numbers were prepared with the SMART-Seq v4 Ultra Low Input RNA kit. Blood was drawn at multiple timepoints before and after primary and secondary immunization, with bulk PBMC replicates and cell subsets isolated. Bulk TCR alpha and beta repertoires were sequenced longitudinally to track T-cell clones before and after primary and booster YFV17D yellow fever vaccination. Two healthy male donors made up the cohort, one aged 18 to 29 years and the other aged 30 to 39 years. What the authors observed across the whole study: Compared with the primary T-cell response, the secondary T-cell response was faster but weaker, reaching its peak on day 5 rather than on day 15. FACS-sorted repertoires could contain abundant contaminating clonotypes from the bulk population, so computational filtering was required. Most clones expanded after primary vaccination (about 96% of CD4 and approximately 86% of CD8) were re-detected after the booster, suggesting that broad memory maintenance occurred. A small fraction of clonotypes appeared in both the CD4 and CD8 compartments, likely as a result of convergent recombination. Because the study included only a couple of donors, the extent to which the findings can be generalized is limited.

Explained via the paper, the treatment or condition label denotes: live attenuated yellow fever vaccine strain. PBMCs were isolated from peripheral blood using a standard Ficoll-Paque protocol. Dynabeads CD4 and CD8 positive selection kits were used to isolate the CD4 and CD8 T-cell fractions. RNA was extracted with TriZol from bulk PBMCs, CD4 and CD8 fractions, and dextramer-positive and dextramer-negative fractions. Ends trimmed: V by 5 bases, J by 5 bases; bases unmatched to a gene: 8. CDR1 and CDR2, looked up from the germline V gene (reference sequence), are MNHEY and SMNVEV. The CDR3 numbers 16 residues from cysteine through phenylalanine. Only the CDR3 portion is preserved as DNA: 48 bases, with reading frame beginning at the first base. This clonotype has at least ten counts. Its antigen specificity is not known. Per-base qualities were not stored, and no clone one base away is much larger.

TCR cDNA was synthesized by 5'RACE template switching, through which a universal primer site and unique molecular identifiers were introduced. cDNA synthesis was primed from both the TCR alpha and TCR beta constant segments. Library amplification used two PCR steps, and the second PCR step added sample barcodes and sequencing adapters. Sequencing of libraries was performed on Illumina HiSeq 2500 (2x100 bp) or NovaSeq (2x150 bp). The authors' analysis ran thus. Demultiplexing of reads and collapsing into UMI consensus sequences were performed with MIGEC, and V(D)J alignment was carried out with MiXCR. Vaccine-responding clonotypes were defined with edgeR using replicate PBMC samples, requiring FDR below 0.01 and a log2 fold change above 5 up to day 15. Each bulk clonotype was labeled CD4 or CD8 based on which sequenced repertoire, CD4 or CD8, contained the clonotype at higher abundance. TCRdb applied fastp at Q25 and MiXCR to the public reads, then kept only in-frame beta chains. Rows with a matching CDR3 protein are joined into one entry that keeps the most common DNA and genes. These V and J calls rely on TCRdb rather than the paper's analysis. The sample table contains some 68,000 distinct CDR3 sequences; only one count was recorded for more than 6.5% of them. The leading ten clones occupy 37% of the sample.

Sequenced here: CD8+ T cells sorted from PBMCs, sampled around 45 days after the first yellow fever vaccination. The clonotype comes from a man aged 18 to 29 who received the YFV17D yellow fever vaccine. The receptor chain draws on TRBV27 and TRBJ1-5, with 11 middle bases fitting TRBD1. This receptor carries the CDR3 CASSPARTGGDQPQHF. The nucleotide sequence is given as TGTGCCAGCAGTCCGGCCCGGACAGGGGGCGATCAGCCCCAGCATTTT.